This is a list of T cell receptor beta chains from one sample in a study of OX40 agonist ivuxolimab in advanced cancers. Only in-frame clones appear in the TCRdb table, and some are missing; sequencing was by immunoSEQ multiplex PCR. The sample consists of 75,000 to 95,000 clones, around 92% of them appearing once. The sample consisted of CD4+ or CD8+ T cells sorted from blood, taken in a trial of the OX40 agonist ivuxolimab. These TCRs come from an adult with an advanced solid tumor such as melanoma, head and neck, liver or kidney cancer. Both conserved end residues are part of each CDR3. D genes are given only for firm matches. Size is omitted from some rows. Given values are once, few, many or a class for expanded clones.

V gene	J gene	D gene	clone size	CDR3 protein	CDR3 DNA
TRBV5-1	TRBJ2-1	NA	NA	CASSLDLVYNEQFF	TGCGCCAGCAGCTTGGATTTGGTCTACAATGAGCAGTTCTTC
TRBV19	TRBJ2-3	NA	NA	CASSSQTGPTDTQYF	TGTGCCAGTAGTTCCCAGACAGGACCAACAGATACGCAGTATTTT
TRBV5-4	TRBJ1-2	NA	NA	CASSLEYLSSADSGYTF	TGTGCCAGCAGCTTGGAGTATCTGAGTTCGGCAGACAGCGGCTACACCTTC
TRBV5-1	TRBJ1-1	TRBD1	once	CASSGGTGYSTEAFF	TGCGCCAGCAGCGGAGGGACAGGGTATAGCACTGAAGCTTTCTTT
TRBV19	TRBJ2-3	TRBD2	NA	CASSIGRTSGIADTQYF	TGTGCCAGTAGTATAGGTAGGACTAGCGGGATTGCAGATACGCAGTATTTT
TRBV6-1	TRBJ1-1	TRBD1	few	CASSEQGADTEAFF	TGTGCCAGCAGTGAACAGGGGGCGGACACTGAAGCTTTCTTT
TRBV6-4	TRBJ2-1	TRBD2	NA	CASSPYGLAGWSEQFF	TGTGCCAGCAGTCCTTATGGACTAGCGGGATGGAGTGAGCAGTTCTTC
TRBV11-2	TRBJ2-5	NA	NA	CASSLAAGETQYF	TGTGCCAGCAGCTTAGCAGCGGGAGAGACCCAGTACTTC
TRBV7-8	TRBJ2-7	TRBD1	few	CASLRSRTGVDEQYF	TGTGCCAGCCTCCGGTCGAGGACAGGGGTAGACGAGCAGTACTTC
TRBV5-6	TRBJ2-7	NA	NA	CASSAAVSSYEQYF	TGTGCCAGCAGCGCAGCGGTCAGTTCCTACGAGCAGTACTTC
TRBV29-1	TRBJ2-5	TRBD1	NA	CSVDRGLEETQYF	TGCAGCGTCGACAGGGGGTTGGAAGAGACCCAGTACTTC
TRBV9	TRBJ2-3	NA	NA	CASSRSQWPSAADTQYF	TGTGCCAGCAGCCGGAGTCAATGGCCGTCCGCTGCGGATACGCAGTATTTT